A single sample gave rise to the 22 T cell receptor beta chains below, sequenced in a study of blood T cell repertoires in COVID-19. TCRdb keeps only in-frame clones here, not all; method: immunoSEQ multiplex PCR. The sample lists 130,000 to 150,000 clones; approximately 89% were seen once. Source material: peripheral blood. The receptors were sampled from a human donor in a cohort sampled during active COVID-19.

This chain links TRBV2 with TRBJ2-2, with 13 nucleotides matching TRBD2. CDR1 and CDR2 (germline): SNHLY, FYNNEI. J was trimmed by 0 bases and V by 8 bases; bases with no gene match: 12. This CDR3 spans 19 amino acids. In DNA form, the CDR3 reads TGTGCCAGCCAAACGCCTATACTAGCGGGGGGGTCGAACACCGGGGAGCTGTTTTTT. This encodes CASQTPILAGGSNTGELFF.

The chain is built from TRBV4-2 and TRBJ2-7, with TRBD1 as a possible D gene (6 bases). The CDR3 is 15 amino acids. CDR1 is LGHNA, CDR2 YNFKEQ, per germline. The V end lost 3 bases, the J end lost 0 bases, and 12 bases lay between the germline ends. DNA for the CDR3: TGTGCCAGCAGCCATTTCGGACAGAACTCCTACGAGCAGTACTTC. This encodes CASSHFGQNSYEQYF.

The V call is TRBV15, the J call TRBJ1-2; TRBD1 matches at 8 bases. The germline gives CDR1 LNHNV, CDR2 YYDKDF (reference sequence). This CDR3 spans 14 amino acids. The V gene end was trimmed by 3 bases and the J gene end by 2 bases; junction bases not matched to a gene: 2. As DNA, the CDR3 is TGTGCCACCAGCAGCCAGGGGGCAAACTATGGCTACACCTTC. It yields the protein CATSSQGANYGYTF.

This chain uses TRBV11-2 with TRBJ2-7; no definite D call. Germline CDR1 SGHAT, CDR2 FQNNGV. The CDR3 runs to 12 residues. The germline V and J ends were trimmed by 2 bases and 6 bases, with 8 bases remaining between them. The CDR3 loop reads CASSLKQSEQYF. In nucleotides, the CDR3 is TGTGCCAGCAGCTTAAAACAGAGCGAGCAGTACTTC.

The CDR3 coding sequence is TGTGCCAGCAGCTTGGGGCGGGGGACAGGGGATGAAAAACTGTTTTTT. Translating it yields CASSLGRGTGDEKLFF. The chain uses TRBV7-9 and TRBJ1-4; 10 nucleotides align to TRBD1. This CDR3 comprises 16 residues. Unmatched junction bases numbered 7, after V lost 3 bases and J lost 6 bases. In germline, CDR1 is SEHNR, CDR2 FQNEAQ (reference sequence).

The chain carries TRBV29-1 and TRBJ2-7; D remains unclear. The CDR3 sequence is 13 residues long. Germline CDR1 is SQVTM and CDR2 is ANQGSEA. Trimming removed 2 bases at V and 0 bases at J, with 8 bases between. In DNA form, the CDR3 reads TGCAGCGTTGAACAAAAGAGCTCCTACGAGCAGTACTTC. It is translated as CSVEQKSSYEQYF.

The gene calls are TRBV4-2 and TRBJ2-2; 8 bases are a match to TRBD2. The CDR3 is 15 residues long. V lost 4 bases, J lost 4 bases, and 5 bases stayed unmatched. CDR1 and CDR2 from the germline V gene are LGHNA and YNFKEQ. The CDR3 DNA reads TGTGCCAGCAGCCTGGGACTAGGAGCCACCGGGGAGCTGTTTTTT. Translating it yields CASSLGLGATGELFF.

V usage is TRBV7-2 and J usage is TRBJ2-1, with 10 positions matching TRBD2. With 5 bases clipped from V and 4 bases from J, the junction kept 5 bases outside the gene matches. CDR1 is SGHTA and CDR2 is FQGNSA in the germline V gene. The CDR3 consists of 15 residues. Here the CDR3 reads CASSESGGAYNEQFF. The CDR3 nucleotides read TGTGCCAGCAGCGAGAGCGGGGGGGCTTACAATGAGCAGTTCTTC.

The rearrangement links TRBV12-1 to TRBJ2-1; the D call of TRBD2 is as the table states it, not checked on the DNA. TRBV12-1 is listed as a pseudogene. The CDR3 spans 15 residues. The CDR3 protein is CASPTSRGGVNEQFF. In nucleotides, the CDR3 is TGTGCCAGCCCCACTTCCCGGGGGGGAGTAAATGAGCAGTTCTTC.

Written as DNA, the CDR3 is TGTGCCAGCAGAGTTGGACAGGGGGTACTTACAACTAATGAAAAACTGTTTTTT. The encoded protein is CASRVGQGVLTTNEKLFF. The genes are TRBV7-2 and TRBJ1-4, with TRBD1 identical over 10 bases. The CDR3 covers 18 residues. The ends lost 6 bases at V and 0 bases at J; junction bases unmatched: 10. Germline V gene data show CDR1 as SGHTA and CDR2 as FQGNSA. Complete variable domain (other parts from reference TRBV7-2 and TRBJ1-4): GAGVSQSPSNKVTEKGKDVELRCDPISGHTALYWYRQSLGQGLEFLIYFQGNSAPDKSGLPSDRFSAERTGGSVSTLTIQRTQQEDSAVYLCASRVGQGVLTTNEKLFFGSGTQLSVL.

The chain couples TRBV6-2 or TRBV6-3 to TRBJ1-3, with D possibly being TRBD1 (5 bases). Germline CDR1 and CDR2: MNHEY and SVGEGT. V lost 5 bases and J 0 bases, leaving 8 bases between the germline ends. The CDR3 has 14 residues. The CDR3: CASSPTGSGNTIYF. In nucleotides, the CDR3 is TGTGCCAGCAGTCCCACAGGCTCTGGAAACACCATATATTTT.

CDR3 sequence reads: CASSRGGMNTEAFF. CDR3 DNA: TGTGCCAGCAGTAGAGGGGGCATGAACACTGAAGCTTTCTTT. The V and J genes are TRBV7-3 and TRBJ1-1; 7 bases line up with TRBD1. The V gene end was trimmed by 6 bases and the J gene end by 0 bases; junction bases not matched to a gene: 4. The CDR3 loop spans 14 amino acids. Germline V CDR1 and CDR2: SGHTA, FQGTGA.

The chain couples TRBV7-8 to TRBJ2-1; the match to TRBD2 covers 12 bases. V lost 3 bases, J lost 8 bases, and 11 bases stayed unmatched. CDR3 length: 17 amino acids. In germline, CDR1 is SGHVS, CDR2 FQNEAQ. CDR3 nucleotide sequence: TGTGCCAGCAGCTTGTCTAGCGGGGGGGCATTTTGGTATGAGCAGTTCTTC. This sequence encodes CASSLSSGGAFWYEQFF.

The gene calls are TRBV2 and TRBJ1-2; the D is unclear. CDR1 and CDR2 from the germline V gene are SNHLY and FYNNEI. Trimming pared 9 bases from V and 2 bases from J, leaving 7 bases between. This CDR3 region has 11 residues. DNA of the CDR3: TGTGCCAGGACTTGGAACTATGGCTACACCTTC. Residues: CARTWNYGYTF. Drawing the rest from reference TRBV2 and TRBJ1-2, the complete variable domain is EPEVTQTPSHQVTQMGQEVILRCVPISNHLYFYWYRQILGQKVEFLVSFYNNEISEKSEIFDDQFSVERPDGSNFTLKIRSTKLEDSAMYFCARTWNYGYTFGSGTRLTVV.

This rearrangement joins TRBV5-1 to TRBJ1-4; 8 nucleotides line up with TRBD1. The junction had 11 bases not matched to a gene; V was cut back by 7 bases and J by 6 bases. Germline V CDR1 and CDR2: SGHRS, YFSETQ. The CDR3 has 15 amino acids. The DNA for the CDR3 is TGCGCCAGCGCCCTGACAGGGGCGCCAGATGAAAAACTGTTTTTT. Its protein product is CASALTGAPDEKLFF.

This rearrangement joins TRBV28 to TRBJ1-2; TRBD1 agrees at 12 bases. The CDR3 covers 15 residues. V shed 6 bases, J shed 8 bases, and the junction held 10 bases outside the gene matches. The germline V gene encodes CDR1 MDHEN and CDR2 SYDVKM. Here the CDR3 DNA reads TGTGCCAGCAGACAGGGGGGACAGGGGGCGCGAGGCTACACCTTC. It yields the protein CASRQGGQGARGYTF.

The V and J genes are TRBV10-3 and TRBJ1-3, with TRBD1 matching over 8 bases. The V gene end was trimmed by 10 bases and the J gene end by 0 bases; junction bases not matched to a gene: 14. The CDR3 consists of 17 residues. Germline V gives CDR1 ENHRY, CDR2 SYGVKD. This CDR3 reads CATWDRQGSGSGNTIYF. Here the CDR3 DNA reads TGTGCCACCTGGGACAGGCAAGGGTCGGGCTCTGGAAACACCATATATTTT.

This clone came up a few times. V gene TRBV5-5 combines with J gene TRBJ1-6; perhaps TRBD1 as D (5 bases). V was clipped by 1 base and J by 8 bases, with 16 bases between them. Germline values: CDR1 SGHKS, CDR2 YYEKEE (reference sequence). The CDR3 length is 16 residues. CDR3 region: CASSLFWGVGDSPLHF. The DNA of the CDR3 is TGTGCCAGCAGCTTGTTCTGGGGCGTTGGGGATTCACCCCTCCACTTT.

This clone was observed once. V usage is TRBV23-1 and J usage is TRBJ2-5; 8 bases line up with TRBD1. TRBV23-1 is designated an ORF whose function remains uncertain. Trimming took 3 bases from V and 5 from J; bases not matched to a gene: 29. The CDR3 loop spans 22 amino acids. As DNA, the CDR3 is TGCGCCAGCAGTCACTATCGGCCTGCATGGTTAGTAGCGGACAGGGTCATGGAGACCCAGTACTTC. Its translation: CASSHYRPAWLVADRVMETQYF.

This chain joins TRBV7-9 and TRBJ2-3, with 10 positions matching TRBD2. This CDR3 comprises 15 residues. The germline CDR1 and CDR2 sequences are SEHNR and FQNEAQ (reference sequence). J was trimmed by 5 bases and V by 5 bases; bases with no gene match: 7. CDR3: CASSLSGGAIDTQYF. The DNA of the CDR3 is TGTGCCAGCAGCCTCAGCGGGGGGGCCATAGATACGCAGTATTTT.

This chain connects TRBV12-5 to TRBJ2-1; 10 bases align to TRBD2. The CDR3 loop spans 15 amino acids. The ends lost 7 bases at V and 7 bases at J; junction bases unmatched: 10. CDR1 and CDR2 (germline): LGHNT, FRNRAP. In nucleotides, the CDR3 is TGTGCTAGTGCGGCTAGCGGGGGCAAAGGGAATGAGCAGTTCTTC. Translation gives CASAASGGKGNEQFF.

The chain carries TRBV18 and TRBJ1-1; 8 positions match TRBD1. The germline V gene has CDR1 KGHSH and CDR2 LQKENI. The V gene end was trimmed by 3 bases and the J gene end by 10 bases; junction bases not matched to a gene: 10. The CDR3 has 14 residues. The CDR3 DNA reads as TGTGCCAGCTCACCCTCGGGACAGGTCTGGGGAGCTTTCTTT. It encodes CASSPSGQVWGAFF.